A selection of T cell receptor beta chains follows, all from one sample in a study of T cell responses to AZD1222 COVID-19 vaccine. Measured with immunoSEQ multiplex PCR; TCRdb has only the in-frame clones, and not every one. The table lists approximately 110,000 clones, 80% to 90% of them singletons. Sequenced here: peripheral blood, sampled 28 days after the second AZD1222 dose. These receptor sequences come from an adult who received the AZD1222 COVID-19 vaccine. Both conserved end residues are part of each CDR3. Each record gives: J gene, V gene, D gene, CDR3 protein, CDR3 DNA. A D gene is named only where the DNA matches it firmly.

>TRBJ2-2|TRBV6-5|-
CASKRRRNTGELFF
TGTGCCAGCAAAAGAAGGCGGAACACCGGGGAGCTGTTTTTT
>TRBJ2-7|TRBV6-5|-
CASSPQGWRIYEQYF
TGTGCCAGCAGTCCCCAAGGTTGGCGGATCTACGAGCAGTACTTC
>TRBJ1-3|TRBV28|-
CASRSSMVTGNTIYF
TGTGCCAGCAGAAGTTCAATGGTGACGGGAAACACCATATATTTT
>TRBJ2-7|TRBV28|-
CASSTKGQSSYEQYF
TGTGCCAGCAGTACGAAAGGACAGAGCTCCTACGAGCAGTACTTC
>TRBJ2-7|TRBV5-4|TRBD2
CASSYPVLAGSYEQYF
TGTGCCAGCAGCTACCCTGTACTAGCGGGCTCCTACGAGCAGTACTTC
>TRBJ2-7|TRBV10-3|-
CAISESHGRSQGANRKSYEQYF
TGTGCCATCAGTGAGTCGCACGGGAGGAGTCAGGGGGCCAACCGAAAGTCCTACGAGCAGTACTTC
>TRBJ1-1|TRBV5-4|-
CASSLAGETEAFF
TGTGCCAGCAGCTTGGCCGGGGAGACTGAAGCTTTCTTT
>TRBJ2-7|TRBV4-1|TRBD2
CASSQGSGGPYEQYF
TGCGCCAGCAGCCAAGGTAGCGGGGGCCCTTACGAGCAGTACTTC
>TRBJ2-7|TRBV28|TRBD1
CASSLPGQGFNEQYF
TGTGCCAGCAGTTTACCGGGACAGGGGTTTAACGAGCAGTACTTC
>TRBJ2-7|TRBV29-1|-
CSVEKGLVPDEQYF
TGCAGCGTTGAGAAGGGACTCGTCCCGGACGAGCAGTACTTC
>TRBJ2-3|TRBV20-1|-
CSAVHTDTQYF
TGCAGTGCTGTACACACAGATACGCAGTATTTT
>TRBJ2-7|TRBV25-1|-
CASSRGDEQYF
TGTGCCAGCAGTAGGGGGGACGAGCAGTACTTC
>TRBJ2-7|TRBV14|TRBD2
CASSPVGAGRAYEQYF
TGTGCCAGCAGCCCCGTAGGAGCCGGGAGGGCCTACGAGCAGTACTTC
>TRBJ1-4|TRBV10-3|TRBD1
CAISASGGQNEKLFF
TGTGCCATCAGTGCTTCAGGGGGGCAAAATGAAAAACTGTTTTTT
>TRBJ1-2|TRBV28|-
CASSLRRGGYTF
TGTGCCAGCAGTTTAAGGCGGGGGGGCTACACCTTC
>TRBJ1-6|TRBV25-1|TRBD1
CASSELGTDNSPLHF
TGTGCCAGCAGTGAATTAGGGACAGATAATTCACCCCTCCACTTT
>TRBJ1-5|TRBV28|-
CASSANQGAFQPQHF
TGTGCCAGCAGTGCTAATCAGGGTGCCTTTCAGCCCCAGCATTTT
>TRBJ2-1|TRBV28|-
CASSPDTTSYNEQFF
TGTGCCAGCAGTCCGGACACCACCTCCTACAATGAGCAGTTCTTC
>TRBJ2-3|TRBV7-2|TRBD2
CASSTLTSVSPQYF
TGTGCCAGCAGCACACTTACTAGCGTCTCTCCGCAGTATTTT
>TRBJ1-1|TRBV4-3|-
CASSQERGSAFF
TGCGCCAGCAGCCAAGAGAGGGGGTCGGCTTTCTTT
>TRBJ1-2|TRBV28|-
CASSLGRYYGYTF
TGTGCCAGCAGTTTAGGACGGTACTATGGCTACACCTTC
>TRBJ2-7|TRBV24-1|-
CATSDHHGTSENEQYF
TGTGCCACCAGTGATCACCATGGGACATCGGAAAACGAGCAGTACTTC
>TRBJ1-1|TRBV11-2|TRBD1
CASSPMGQGRGAFF
TGTGCCAGCAGCCCAATGGGACAGGGTAGGGGAGCTTTCTTT